Listed below are T cell receptor beta chains from one sample, sequenced in a study of T cells in tuberculosis. Generated by immunoSEQ multiplex PCR, the TCRdb table keeps only in-frame clones and is missing some. Here the sample spans tens of thousands of clones, roughly 90% being singletons. This sample comprised PBMCs, obtained at tuberculosis diagnosis. The receptors derive from an adult with tuberculosis. CDR3s include the opening cysteine and the closing phenylalanine or tryptophan. The order of the fields is D gene, J gene, V gene, CDR3 protein, CDR3 DNA. A D gene is named only where the DNA matches it firmly.

D: TRBD1
J: TRBJ2-3
V: TRBV6-1
CDR3: CASRRRTGAWDTQYF
DNA: TGTGCCAGCCGAAGAAGGACAGGGGCTTGGGATACGCAGTATTTT

D: TRBD1
J: TRBJ1-2
V: TRBV6-6
CDR3: CASSYSGQLYSYGYTF
DNA: TGTGCCAGCAGTTACTCGGGACAGTTGTATAGCTATGGCTACACCTTC

D: NA
J: TRBJ1-1
V: TRBV6-5
CDR3: CASTPPGVRTEAFF
DNA: TGTGCCAGCACCCCCCCCGGGGTCCGGACTGAAGCTTTCTTT

D: NA
J: TRBJ1-2
V: TRBV4-3
CDR3: CASSQEQTYGYTF
DNA: TGCGCCAGCAGCCAAGAACAGACCTATGGCTACACCTTC

D: TRBD1
J: TRBJ2-7
V: TRBV4-2
CDR3: CASSQDRTGSDEQYF
DNA: TGTGCCAGCAGCCAAGATCGGACAGGGTCCGACGAGCAGTACTTC

D: TRBD1
J: TRBJ2-1
V: TRBV6-1
CDR3: CASSDRPGGHEQFF
DNA: TGTGCCAGCAGTGACCGTCCAGGGGGCCATGAGCAGTTCTTC

D: NA
J: TRBJ2-7
V: TRBV4-3
CDR3: CASSPQKGDEQYF
DNA: TGCGCCAGCAGCCCGCAAAAAGGAGACGAGCAGTACTTC

D: NA
J: TRBJ2-3
V: TRBV9
CDR3: CASSVQRTRTDTQYF
DNA: TGTGCCAGCAGCGTGCAGCGCACTCGCACAGATACGCAGTATTTT

D: NA
J: TRBJ1-5
V: TRBV7-2
CDR3: CASAGGERQPQHF
DNA: TGTGCCAGCGCTGGGGGGGAACGGCAGCCCCAGCATTTT

D: NA
J: TRBJ1-4
V: TRBV12-5
CDR3: CASARGGTNEKLFF
DNA: TGTGCTAGTGCCAGAGGTGGAACTAATGAAAAACTGTTTTTT

D: NA
J: TRBJ2-1
V: TRBV19
CDR3: CASSIGVNEQFF
DNA: TGTGCCAGTAGTATAGGAGTTAATGAGCAGTTCTTC

D: NA
J: TRBJ1-1
V: TRBV4-3
CDR3: CASSQEGSATEAFF
DNA: TGCGCCAGCAGCCAAGAGGGGAGCGCGACTGAAGCTTTCTTT

D: TRBD1
J: TRBJ2-2
V: TRBV18
CDR3: CASSPTGVRGSTGELFF
DNA: TGTGCCAGCTCACCGACAGGGGTTCGCGGCAGCACCGGGGAGCTGTTTTTT